This T cell receptor beta chain was sequenced during a study of CD8 T cells in ankylosing spondylitis. Overall study results and limits: Blood from ankylosing spondylitis patients appeared to carry a characteristic roughly 8-variant TCR beta motif. Significantly higher representation of disease-linked clones was reported for matched ankylosing spondylitis synovial fluid. Disease-linked clones were CD8+ and relatively rare in peripheral blood.

Library preparation for TCR beta used quantitative 5'-RACE with molecular barcodes. TCRdb fed the 5' RACE reads into MiXCR, producing one record per CDR3 protein. Counted here are just over 350,000 distinct CDR3 sequences, 20% occurring once; the ten biggest clones make up around 13%. Turning to this clonotype: Its cognate antigen is unknown.

Per the germline V gene, CDR1 is WSHSY and CDR2 is SAAADI. The CDR3 loop spans 16 amino acids. Trimming pared 0 bases from V and 3 bases from J, leaving 9 bases between. The chain employs TRBV10-2 and TRBJ2-6; no clear D. This TCR was sampled from a male donor with ankylosing spondylitis or in good health (not recorded which). The sample consisted of blood, either unsorted or a sorted T cell fraction (not recorded which). As DNA, the CDR3 is TGCGCCAGCAGTGAGTCGATCGGGCATGGGGCCAACGTCCTGACTTTC. It yields the protein CASSESIGHGANVLTF.